This T cell receptor (beta chain) was observed in a study of blood T cell repertoires in COVID-19. Across the whole study: The origin of the acute and convalescent COVID-19 samples was the United States, Italy and Spain.

A word on this clone: A read error may produce the germline difference seen at one junction end.

Germline V lookup: CDR1 DFQATT, CDR2 SNEGSKA (reference sequence). The CDR3 runs to 11 residues. Using immunoSEQ multiplex PCR, the repertoire was profiled, and TCRdb retains in-frame clones only, with some absent. Here the sample spans hundreds of thousands of clones, around 90% being singletons. Self-reported history from a screening survey and questionnaire set each donor's cohort. Cohort 3 donors were reported recovered after two negative PCRs, clearance, or symptom resolution. This chain joins TRBV20-1 and TRBJ2-7; 8 bases are shared with TRBD2. The specimen sequenced was PBMCs or T cells enriched from blood (not recorded which). This TCR was recovered from a man between 60 and 75 years old who had recovered from COVID-19. CDR3 in DNA: TGCAGTGCCAAACCCCTGACTAGCGCTCGCTTC. Residues: CSAKPLTSARF.